One and the same sample provided the 29 T cell receptor beta chains below, sequenced in a study of shared clonotypes between healthy human individuals. Using immunoSEQ multiplex PCR, the repertoire was profiled, and TCRdb retains in-frame clones only, with some absent. The data show some 1.4 million clones, 95% to 97% seen once. The source material was naive CD4+ T cells sorted from blood. As for subset: CD45RA+ positively selected. Receptors were obtained from a man aged 30-40 years in good health.

This rearrangement joins TRBV28 to TRBJ1-1; D unresolved. Trimming pared 5 bases from V and 12 bases from J, leaving 13 bases between. This CDR3 spans 11 amino acids. CDR1 MDHEN and CDR2 SYDVKM come from the germline V gene. Here the CDR3 reads CASSHKPEPFF. Here the CDR3 DNA reads TGTGCCAGCAGTCATAAGCCCGAGCCTTTCTTT.

The chain joins TRBV28 to TRBJ1-2; 11 positions match TRBD1. CDR1 and CDR2 (germline): MDHEN, SYDVKM. V lost 4 bases to trimming and J lost 9 bases; unmatched junction nucleotides: 13. There are 16 residues in the CDR3. The CDR3 is CASSSSGTGGPLSYTF. The CDR3 nucleotides are TGTGCCAGCAGTTCATCCGGGACAGGGGGGCCCTTGAGCTACACCTTC.

The gene calls are TRBV4-3 and TRBJ2-7; TRBD2 matches at 7 bases. Germline assignment: CDR1 LGHNA and CDR2 YSLEER. V gave up 3 bases and J gave up 4 bases; unmatched junction bases: 21. There are 19 residues in the CDR3. DNA for the CDR3: TGCGCCAGCAGCCACCCTCCCCTACGGGTTTCGGGGGGTGCATACGAGCAGTACTTC. Translating gives CASSHPPLRVSGGAYEQYF.

The rearrangement links TRBV18 to TRBJ1-5; tentatively, D is TRBD1 (6 bases). The germline V and J ends were trimmed by 3 bases and 3 bases, with 18 bases remaining between them. The V gene's germline CDR1 is KGHSH and CDR2 LQKENI. This CDR3 is 17 amino acids long. This CDR3 reads CASSPILIRTDNQPQHF. CDR3 in DNA: TGTGCCAGCTCACCGATCCTAATTCGGACAGACAATCAGCCCCAGCATTTT. Combining the CDR3 with reference TRBV18 and TRBJ1-5 gives the whole variable domain NAGVMQNPRHLVRRRGQEARLRCSPMKGHSHVYWYRQLPEEGLKFMVYLQKENIIDESGMPKERFSAEFPKEGPSILRIQQVVRGDSAAYFCASSPILIRTDNQPQHFGDGTRLSIL.

The CDR3 DNA reads as TGCGCCAGCAACCGCCTCTTTAGCGGGAGGGTGAACACCGGGGAGCTGTTTTTT. Translated, it gives CASNRLFSGRVNTGELFF. This chain connects TRBV4-1 to TRBJ2-2, with 11 bases lining up with TRBD2. Looked up from germline, CDR1 is MGHRA and CDR2 is YSYEKL. The CDR3 extends over 18 amino acids. V lost 7 bases, J lost 1 base, and 11 bases stayed unmatched.

CDR3 sequence reads: CASSLRTSGSSAYEQYF. The CDR3 DNA reads as TGTGCCAGCAGCCTGAGGACTAGCGGGAGCTCCGCCTACGAGCAGTACTTC. This chain connects TRBV5-5 to TRBJ2-7; 13 bases are shared with TRBD2. CDR1 is SGHKS and CDR2 is YYEKEE in the germline V gene (reference sequence). The V and J ends lost 4 bases and 2 bases, in that order; junction bases with no gene match: 9. The CDR3 extends over 17 amino acids.

V is TRBV27 and J is TRBJ1-1; 7 bases are shared with TRBD1. The V gene end was trimmed by 6 bases and the J gene end by 5 bases; junction bases not matched to a gene: 9. CDR3 length: 14 amino acids. The germline V gene encodes CDR1 MNHEY and CDR2 SMNVEV (reference sequence). The CDR3 sequence: CASRNDRVATEAFF. The CDR3 DNA follows: TGTGCCAGCAGAAACGACAGGGTGGCGACTGAAGCTTTCTTT.

The V call is TRBV9, the J call TRBJ2-1, with 9 bases fitting TRBD2. The CDR3 totals 16 residues. From germline, CDR1 is SGDLS and CDR2 YYNGEE. Trimming took 4 bases from V and 3 from J; bases not matched to a gene: 8. In nucleotides, the CDR3 is TGTGCCAGCAGCCCGATGGGACTAGCTAGCTACAATGAGCAGTTCTTC. Its translation: CASSPMGLASYNEQFF. Full variable domain (missing parts from reference TRBV9 and TRBJ2-1): DSGVTQTPKHLITATGQRVTLRCSPRSGDLSVYWYQQSLDQGLQFLIQYYNGEERAKGNILERFSAQQFPDLHSELNLSSLELGDSALYFCASSPMGLASYNEQFFGPGTRLTVL.

The chain has TRBV9 and TRBJ2-5; 10 bases match TRBD2. The junction had 9 bases not matched to a gene; V was cut back by 3 bases and J by 1 base. Germline assignment: CDR1 SGDLS and CDR2 YYNGEE. The CDR3 has 17 amino acids. The CDR3 is CASSGSSSGSVQETQYF. CDR3 sequence (DNA): TGTGCCAGCAGCGGAAGTTCTAGCGGGAGCGTCCAAGAGACCCAGTACTTC. Looking up the rest from reference TRBV9 and TRBJ2-5 gives the full variable domain: DSGVTQTPKHLITATGQRVTLRCSPRSGDLSVYWYQQSLDQGLQFLIQYYNGEERAKGNILERFSAQQFPDLHSELNLSSLELGDSALYFCASSGSSSGSVQETQYFGPGTRLLVL.

The chain has TRBV15 and TRBJ2-5; D is unresolved. The CDR3 loop spans 14 amino acids. CDR1 LNHNV and CDR2 YYDKDF come from the germline V gene (reference sequence). Trimming took 0 bases from V and 11 from J, leaving 16 bases between them. The CDR3 reads CATSRDGLTVMQYF. The CDR3, as DNA: TGTGCCACCAGCAGAGATGGTTTGACGGTTATGCAGTACTTC.

The chain carries TRBV7-2 and TRBJ2-7; no definite D call. V was cut by 6 bases and J by 4 bases, with 10 bases left in between. The CDR3 contains 12 residues. CDR1 SGHTA and CDR2 FQGNSA come from the germline V gene. The CDR3 reads CASSQVRYEQYF. As DNA, the CDR3 is TGTGCCAGCAGTCAAGTTCGGTACGAGCAGTACTTC.

This CDR3 is CASSVGQGAKTFGANVLTF. DNA for the CDR3: TGTGCCAGCAGCGTAGGCCAGGGGGCGAAAACCTTTGGGGCCAACGTCCTGACTTTC. The chain links TRBV9 to TRBJ2-6, with 8 bases matching TRBD1. This CDR3 has 19 amino acids. V shed 0 bases and J 3 bases; nucleotides not matched to a gene: 11. Germline V gene lookup returns CDR1 SGDLS and CDR2 YYNGEE.

The chain is built from TRBV10-2 and TRBJ1-4; 10 bases are a match to TRBD1. After removal of 5 bases from V and 8 bases from J, the junction contained 14 bases not matched to a gene. Germline V gene sequence: CDR1 WSHSY, CDR2 SAAADI. This CDR3 region has 17 residues. CDR3 coding DNA: TGCGCCAGCAGTCCCCGGGACAGGGGAACCGCTGGAGAAAAACTGTTTTTT. Translation: CASSPRDRGTAGEKLFF.

The genes are TRBV29-1 and TRBJ2-7, with D hard to call. Trimming stripped 6 bases from V and 3 bases from J, with 15 bases between. The CDR3 length is 13 residues. Germline assignment: CDR1 SQVTM and CDR2 ANQGSEA. CDR3 loop: CSVTYLDGYEQYF. The CDR3 bases are TGCAGCGTCACCTACCTCGACGGCTACGAGCAGTACTTC.

The chain combines TRBV14 with TRBJ1-5, with 7 positions matching TRBD1. The junction had 6 bases not matched to a gene; V was cut back by 3 bases and J by 4 bases. This CDR3 has 15 amino acids. CDR1 and CDR2 (germline): SGHDN, FVKESK. DNA of the CDR3: TGTGCCAGCAGCCACGAGAGACAGGGAAATCAGCCCCAGCATTTT. As protein: CASSHERQGNQPQHF.

The CDR3 DNA is TGTGCCAGCAGCGTAGCTACCGACAGAACTAACACTGAAGCTTTCTTT. It specifies CASSVATDRTNTEAFF. The V call is TRBV9, the J call TRBJ1-1; a possible D gene is TRBD1 (5 bases). Trimming pared 0 bases from V and 2 bases from J, leaving 14 bases between. The V gene's germline CDR1 is SGDLS and CDR2 YYNGEE. The CDR3 is 16 amino acids.

In its sample, this clone was seen once. The chain uses TRBV27 and TRBJ2-5; D call uncertain. The CDR3 totals 12 residues. The V gene lost 6 bases and the J gene lost 0 bases, with 5 bases spanning the gap. Germline CDR1 and CDR2: MNHEY and SMNVEV (reference sequence). In DNA, the CDR3 is TGTGCCAGCAGGGATTACCAAGAGACCCAGTACTTC. It codes for CASRDYQETQYF.

J is TRBJ2-7 and V is TRBV15; D is unresolved. Trimming took off 5 bases at V and 4 bases at J, with 12 bases between the two ends. Germline-derived CDR1 and CDR2 are LNHNV and YYDKDF (reference sequence). This CDR3 comprises 13 residues. CDR3 amino acids: CATSLRTFYEQYF. As DNA, the CDR3 is TGTGCCACCAGCCTGAGGACGTTTTACGAGCAGTACTTC.

The V and J genes are TRBV5-1 and TRBJ2-3, with D unclear. The CDR3 length is 13 residues. Trimming shortened V by 4 bases and J by 3 bases, and 9 bases separated the two germline ends. Germline V lookup: CDR1 SGHRS, CDR2 YFSETQ. This CDR3 reads CASSPGKTDTQYF. In nucleotides, the CDR3 is TGCGCCAGCAGCCCCGGCAAGACAGATACGCAGTATTTT.

The J gene is TRBJ2-7, the V gene TRBV19; 8 nucleotides agree with TRBD1. This CDR3 has 15 residues. Trimming at V came to 5 bases and at J to 5 bases, leaving 11 bases not matched to a gene. The germline V gene encodes CDR1 LNHDA and CDR2 SQIVND (reference sequence). This CDR3 reads CASSPLDRETNEQYF. The CDR3 DNA is TGTGCCAGTAGTCCTTTGGACAGGGAAACAAACGAGCAGTACTTC.

Written as DNA, the CDR3 is TGTGCCAGCAGTTGGCGTAAAAACCCTCCCTACGAGCAGTACTTC. Protein product: CASSWRKNPPYEQYF. The rearrangement uses TRBV27 and TRBJ2-7; no clear D. In germline, CDR1 is MNHEY, CDR2 SMNVEV (reference sequence). This CDR3 has 15 amino acids. Trimming pared 4 bases from V and 2 bases from J, leaving 15 bases between.

V and J are TRBV11-2 and TRBJ1-2; possibly TRBD1 for D (6 bases). V dropped 0 bases and J dropped 4 bases, with 21 bases sitting between them. Germline assignment: CDR1 SGHAT and CDR2 FQNNGV. The CDR3 has 18 amino acids. CDR3 DNA sequence: TGTGCCAGCAGCTTAGATGGGCCAGGGCAGGGGTGGGCCTATGGCTACACCTTC. Translated: CASSLDGPGQGWAYGYTF.

On this clone: Additional DNA sequences in this sample encode the identical CDR3. The CDR3 DNA is TGTGCCAGCAGCGTAGCTAGGGAGGGGACCTACGAGCAGTACTTC. Translation: CASSVAREGTYEQYF. The chain has TRBV9 and TRBJ2-7; 7 nucleotides align to TRBD2. Looked up from germline, CDR1 is SGDLS and CDR2 is YYNGEE. Germline trimming cut 0 bases from V and 2 bases from J; bases unmatched to any gene: 5. The CDR3 has 15 amino acids.

The chain recombines TRBV13 with TRBJ1-3; unclear D gene. Germline lookup yields CDR1 PRHDT and CDR2 FYEKMQ (reference sequence). This CDR3 region has 13 residues. Trimming took off 6 bases at V and 1 base at J, with 7 bases between the two ends. The CDR3 here is CASSRTSGNTIYF. The CDR3 DNA follows: TGTGCCAGCAGTAGGACTTCTGGAAACACCATATATTTT. Filled out from reference TRBV13 and TRBJ1-3, the complete variable domain reads AAGVIQSPRHLIKEKRETATLKCYPIPRHDTVYWYQQGPGQDPQFLISFYEKMQSDKGSIPDRFSAQQFSDYHSELNMSSLELGDSALYFCASSRTSGNTIYFGEGSWLTVV.

The rearrangement joins TRBV28 to TRBJ2-5, with D perhaps matching TRBD1 or TRBD2 (5 bases each). Trimming took off 2 bases at V and 7 bases at J, with 14 bases between the two ends. In germline, CDR1 is MDHEN, CDR2 SYDVKM. The CDR3 is made up of 14 amino acids. The DNA for the CDR3 is TGTGCCAGCAGTTTAAAGCGTACGAGGGGGACCCAGTACTTC. This sequence encodes CASSLKRTRGTQYF.

A single count supports this clone. The chain joins TRBV9 to TRBJ1-1; unclear D gene. CDR1 and CDR2 (germline): SGDLS, YYNGEE. Trimming shortened V by 3 bases and J by 1 base, and 13 bases separated the two germline ends. This CDR3 contains 15 residues. The CDR3 coding sequence is TGTGCCAGCAGCGCCGAAGGGTTGAGGAACACTGAAGCTTTCTTT. Translating it yields CASSAEGLRNTEAFF.

This rearrangement joins TRBV7-2 to TRBJ2-3; the D gene is possibly TRBD2 (5 bases). The CDR3 has 13 amino acids. CDR1 SGHTA and CDR2 FQGNSA come from the germline V gene. Trimming removed 0 bases from V and 11 bases from J, with 12 bases in between. The chain's CDR3 is CASSLALPEGQYF. For the CDR3, the DNA is TGTGCCAGCAGCTTAGCACTACCCGAGGGGCAGTATTTT.

A single count supports this clone. The rearrangement links TRBV11-2 to TRBJ2-1; 8 nucleotides match TRBD2. Per the germline V gene, CDR1 is SGHAT and CDR2 is FQNNGV. The CDR3 is made up of 15 amino acids. Trimming cost V 6 bases and J 7 bases; bases outside gene matches: 11. CDR3 region: CASSPREGPGNEQFF. DNA for the CDR3: TGTGCCAGCAGTCCCCGGGAGGGCCCCGGAAATGAGCAGTTCTTC.

The chain links TRBV5-4 to TRBJ2-3; the match to TRBD2 covers 16 bases. CDR3 size: 18 residues. V was clipped by 4 bases and J by 6 bases; unmatched bases: 11. The V gene's germline CDR1 is SGHNT and CDR2 YYREEE (reference sequence). The CDR3 is CASSGPGTSGREEDTQYF. CDR3 sequence (DNA): TGTGCCAGCAGCGGCCCTGGGACTAGCGGGAGGGAGGAGGATACGCAGTATTTT.